Detailed here is one TCR beta chain. Its antigen is not known. These data belong to a study of glioma-infiltrating T cells. Study-wide background: Low-grade gliomas were grade II; glioblastomas were grade IV at initial diagnosis. Target coverage was roughly 4- to 11-fold for about 1 million blood T cells. Regarding the study as a whole: Only very few CDR3 sequences appeared in both tissue and blood.

TCR alpha and beta CDR3 regions were amplified from RNA using iRepertoire nested multiplex PCR. TCRdb reanalysed the multiplex PCR reads using MiXCR and keeps one entry per CDR3 protein. The sample gives approximately 400,000 distinct CDR3 sequences, 35% to 45% of which show up once; around 13% is in the top ten. The CDR3 consists of 15 residues. J lost 2 bases, V lost 5 bases, and 3 bases had no gene match. In germline, CDR1 is SGHRS, CDR2 YFSETQ. This TCR was sampled from a human donor with low-grade glioma or glioblastoma, undergoing nonglioma brain surgery, or in good health (not recorded which). The sample consisted of glioma tissue, nonneoplastic brain tissue, or PBMCs (not recorded which). This chain connects TRBV5-1 to TRBJ2-3; 12 positions match TRBD1. As DNA, the CDR3 is TGCGCCAGCAGTGGGACAGGGGGCTCCACAGATACGCAGTATTTT. It encodes CASSGTGGSTDTQYF.